This T cell receptor (beta chain) is from a study of shared clonotypes between healthy human individuals. An assay was performed, and its level was deep. Sorted subsets were amplified in replicate PCRs using about 210 ng DNA, around 30,000 T cell genomes. Profiling relied on immunoSEQ multiplex PCR, and the TCRdb table lists in-frame clones only, not all of them. The sample carries 1.4 million or so clones, less than 99% recorded once. In this sample, this clone turned up once. Germline CDR1 reads SGHAT; CDR2 reads FQNNGV. CDR3 length equals 13 residues. V lost 4 bases and J lost 4, with 8 bases in between.

Sequenced input: naive CD4+ T cells sorted from blood. As to subset: CD45RA+ positively selected. The receptor was isolated from a man aged 25 to 40 in good health. This chain uses TRBV11-2 with TRBJ1-5, with TRBD1 as a possible D gene (5 bases). CDR3 coding DNA: TGTGCCAGCAGCTCCCGACAGAATCAGCCCCAGCATTTT. It encodes CASSSRQNQPQHF.